A selection of T cell receptor beta chains follows, all from one sample in a study of T cells expressing NK-cell markers. TCRdb re-called the 5' RACE reads and catalogs CDR3 proteins one per entry, DNA excluded. This sample's table has around 380,000 distinct CDR3 sequences. The sample taken for sequencing was blood T cells: a sorted CD56 or NKG2C T cell subset, CD4+ or CD8+ T cells, or bulk PBMC T cells (not recorded which). The receptors stem from a woman in her 50s in good health. CDR3s include the opening cysteine and the closing phenylalanine or tryptophan. Each record gives: CDR3 protein, J gene, V gene.

cdr3_aa: CASSPYGELFF
j_call: TRBJ2-2
v_call: TRBV12-3/TRBV12-4

cdr3_aa: CASSARSGYTGELFF
j_call: TRBJ2-2
v_call: TRBV12-3/TRBV12-4

cdr3_aa: CAWAGQGNQPQHF
j_call: TRBJ1-5
v_call: TRBV30

cdr3_aa: CASSSTGLSTDTQYF
j_call: TRBJ2-3
v_call: TRBV7-9

cdr3_aa: CASSPGGVITEAFF
j_call: TRBJ1-1
v_call: TRBV12-3/TRBV12-4

cdr3_aa: CASSQKVGDTQYF
j_call: TRBJ2-3
v_call: TRBV4-2

cdr3_aa: CASSQDPNTEAFF
j_call: TRBJ1-1
v_call: TRBV4-1

cdr3_aa: CATTPSLFPNPNEQFF
j_call: TRBJ2-1
v_call: TRBV7-8

cdr3_aa: CATSRFQGAGYNEQFF
j_call: TRBJ2-1
v_call: TRBV15

cdr3_aa: CSATKGSITTDTQYF
j_call: TRBJ2-3
v_call: TRBV20-1

cdr3_aa: CASVGQGRWSADTQYF
j_call: TRBJ2-3
v_call: TRBV25-1

cdr3_aa: CATSAFRGRQFF
j_call: TRBJ2-1
v_call: TRBV24-1

cdr3_aa: CAWSVPGYEQFF
j_call: TRBJ2-1
v_call: TRBV30

cdr3_aa: CASSPLAASVADTQYF
j_call: TRBJ2-3
v_call: TRBV14

cdr3_aa: CASSAAGVLGYTF
j_call: TRBJ1-2
v_call: TRBV6-5

cdr3_aa: CSVEGAYGLAREQFF
j_call: TRBJ2-1
v_call: TRBV29-1